Shown below are 27 T cell receptor beta chains from a single sample sequenced in a study of T cell responses to AZD1222 COVID-19 vaccine. Using immunoSEQ multiplex PCR, the repertoire was profiled, and TCRdb retains in-frame clones only, with some absent. This table has 150,000 to 200,000 clones, around nine tenths appearing once. The sample in question was peripheral blood, obtained on day 0 of AZD1222 vaccination. Receptor source: an adult in good health.

The chain employs TRBV9 and TRBJ1-1, with 9 bases aligning to TRBD1. Germline V gene lookup returns CDR1 SGDLS and CDR2 YYNGEE. The CDR3 totals 14 residues. The trim removed 5 bases at V and 5 bases at J, leaving 7 bases unmatched. As DNA, the CDR3 is TGTGCCAGCAGTGGGGGACAGGGATTTACTGAAGCTTTCTTT. Its translation is CASSGGQGFTEAFF.

This clone has only a few counts. This chain connects TRBV19 to TRBJ2-1; the match to TRBD2 covers 9 bases. CDR3 size: 15 residues. V was clipped by 1 base and J by 4 bases; unmatched bases: 2. Per the germline V gene, CDR1 is LNHDA and CDR2 is SQIVND (reference sequence). CDR3 coding DNA: TGTGCCAGTAGTATAGGCGGGGGGGCGTACAATGAGCAGTTCTTC. Translation gives CASSIGGGAYNEQFF.

The chain recombines TRBV9 with TRBJ2-1; D is ambiguous. The ends were cut back, 4 bases at V and 0 bases at J, with 8 bases in the middle. The CDR3 totals 14 residues. Germline-derived CDR1 and CDR2 are SGDLS and YYNGEE. The CDR3 DNA reads as TGTGCCAGCAGCAGCCTCCGCTCCTACAATGAGCAGTTCTTC. As protein: CASSSLRSYNEQFF.

CDR3 residues: CASSYSSSAYEQYF. The DNA of the CDR3 is TGTGCCAGCAGTTATAGCTCTAGCGCCTACGAGCAGTACTTC. The chain employs TRBV6-2 or TRBV6-3 and TRBJ2-7, with TRBD2 as a possible D gene (6 bases). In germline, CDR1 is MNHEY, CDR2 SVGEGT. The CDR3 sequence is 14 residues long. Deletions cut 3 bases from V and 2 bases from J, with 11 bases between.

The J gene is TRBJ2-2, the V gene TRBV28, with D tentatively TRBD1 (5 bases). The V end lost 2 bases, the J end lost 8 bases, and 12 bases lay between the germline ends. Germline V gives CDR1 MDHEN, CDR2 SYDVKM. This CDR3 is 14 amino acids long. The CDR3 protein is CASSLAQAPGELFF. For the CDR3, the DNA is TGTGCCAGCAGTTTAGCACAGGCCCCTGGGGAGCTGTTTTTT. The whole variable domain, remainder taken from reference TRBV28 and TRBJ2-2, is DVKVTQSSRYLVKRTGEKVFLECVQDMDHENMFWYRQDPGLGLRLIYFSYDVKMKEKGDIPEGYSVSREKKERFSLILESASTNQTSMYLCASSLAQAPGELFFGEGSRLTVL.

In this sample, this clone turned up once. The rearrangement joins TRBV9 to TRBJ1-3; 8 bases align to TRBD1. Germline CDR1 is SGDLS and CDR2 is YYNGEE. This CDR3 region has 16 residues. Unmatched junction bases numbered 7, after V lost 3 bases and J lost 2 bases. Here the CDR3 reads CASSGKQGGAGNTIYF. The CDR3 coding sequence is TGTGCCAGCAGCGGCAAACAGGGGGGAGCTGGAAACACCATATATTTT.

This chain uses TRBV5-1 with TRBJ2-7; 16 bases map to TRBD2. Trimming cost V 3 bases and J 2 bases; bases outside gene matches: 5. Per germline, CDR1 SGHRS and CDR2 YFSETQ. CDR3 length: 17 amino acids. The CDR3 loop is CASSWGTSGRAPYEQYF. The CDR3 nucleotides read TGCGCCAGCAGCTGGGGGACTAGCGGGAGGGCCCCCTACGAGCAGTACTTC.

The chain couples TRBV18 to TRBJ1-5, with D unresolved. The CDR3 length is 16 residues. CDR1 KGHSH and CDR2 LQKENI come from the germline V gene. V was cut by 5 bases and J by 5 bases, with 19 bases left in between. The CDR3 reads CASSRWAVALDQPQHF. The CDR3 DNA reads TGTGCCAGCTCAAGATGGGCGGTGGCGTTAGATCAGCCCCAGCATTTT.

This clone was observed once. The V and J genes are TRBV27 and TRBJ1-1; D possibly corresponds to TRBD1 (5 bases). V was cut by 6 bases and J by 4 bases, with 12 bases left in between. This CDR3 contains 13 residues. Germline CDR1 reads MNHEY; CDR2 reads SMNVEV (reference sequence). Here the CDR3 DNA reads TGTGCCAGCAGCCCAGGGACTGGCACTGAAGCTTTCTTT. Its protein is CASSPGTGTEAFF.

The rearrangement uses TRBV6-7 and TRBJ2-7; maybe TRBD1 (5 bases). TRBV6-7 is filed as an ORF, its function uncertain. CDR3 size: 16 residues. V was cut by 2 bases and J by 6 bases, with 20 bases left in between. CDR3: CASSYVSSDRPLEQYF. The CDR3, as DNA: TGTGCCAGCAGTTACGTTTCGAGCGACAGACCCCTCGAGCAGTACTTC.

The chain combines TRBV6-6 with TRBJ2-5, with 12 positions matching TRBD2. Trimming cost V 6 bases and J 3 bases; bases outside gene matches: 5. This CDR3 is built from 15 residues. The germline CDR1 and CDR2 sequences are MNHNY and SVGAGI (reference sequence). The CDR3 DNA follows: TGTGCCAGCAGACAGAGACTAGCGGGAGAAGAGACCCAGTACTTC. Protein product: CASRQRLAGEETQYF.

This clone came up a few times. The J gene is TRBJ1-1, the V gene TRBV30; D remains unclear. CDR3 length: 15 amino acids. CDR1 GTSNPN and CDR2 SVGIG come from the germline V gene (reference sequence). Trimming pared 1 base from V and 0 bases from J, leaving 12 bases between. The CDR3 nucleotides are TGTGCCTGGAGTGCCCTATTGGGCCTGAACACTGAAGCTTTCTTT. This translates into CAWSALLGLNTEAFF.

The sample holds one count of this clone. This rearrangement joins TRBV5-1 to TRBJ1-2, with D possibly matching TRBD1 (6 bases). The CDR3 length is 14 residues. V was clipped by 1 base and J by 6 bases, with 13 bases between them. CDR1 is SGHRS and CDR2 is YFSETQ in the germline V gene. The CDR3 protein is CASSLFTGRDGYTF. The CDR3 nucleotides read TGCGCCAGCAGCTTGTTTACAGGGAGGGATGGCTACACCTTC.

CDR3 bases: TGCGCCAGCAGCCAGGGGTTACTGGGAAACACCATATATTTT. Residues: CASSQGLLGNTIYF. The chain employs TRBV5-1 and TRBJ1-3; D possibly corresponds to TRBD1 (6 bases). The V and J ends lost 4 bases and 4 bases respectively, with 12 bases between them. Germline V CDR1 and CDR2: SGHRS, YFSETQ. The CDR3 is made up of 14 amino acids.

Notes on this clone: This sample includes further DNA sequences coding for the same CDR3. The J gene is TRBJ1-1, the V gene TRBV18, with TRBD1 matching 10 bases. The junction had 3 bases not matched to a gene; V was cut back by 3 bases and J by 8 bases. Per germline, CDR1 KGHSH and CDR2 LQKENI. This CDR3 contains 13 residues. In DNA, the CDR3 is TGTGCCAGCTCACCCCGGGACAGGGGAGAAGCTTTCTTT. Translating it yields CASSPRDRGEAFF.

The rearrangement uses TRBV30 and TRBJ1-6; D not resolved. Germline assignment: CDR1 GTSNPN and CDR2 SVGIG (reference sequence). The CDR3 is made up of 13 amino acids. The germline V and J ends were trimmed by 3 bases and 6 bases, with 9 bases remaining between them. The CDR3 protein is CAWSGRLNSPLHF. In DNA form, the CDR3 reads TGTGCCTGGAGCGGGAGGCTTAATTCACCCCTCCACTTT.

The table lists this clone with a count of one. The chain links TRBV9 to TRBJ1-5, with D possibly TRBD1 on 6 matching bases. V was shortened by 3 bases and J by 1 base, with 11 bases between the two germline ends. The CDR3 totals 15 residues. Germline CDR1 SGDLS, CDR2 YYNGEE. CDR3 amino acids: CASSASGDSNQPQHF. The CDR3, as DNA: TGTGCCAGCAGCGCCTCAGGGGACAGCAATCAGCCCCAGCATTTT. Full variable domain (missing parts from reference TRBV9 and TRBJ1-5): DSGVTQTPKHLITATGQRVTLRCSPRSGDLSVYWYQQSLDQGLQFLIQYYNGEERAKGNILERFSAQQFPDLHSELNLSSLELGDSALYFCASSASGDSNQPQHFGDGTRLSIL.

The rearrangement joins TRBV10-3 to TRBJ2-7; D may be TRBD1 (6 bases). Germline CDR1 is ENHRY and CDR2 is SYGVKD. The V end lost 2 bases, the J end lost 2 bases, and 16 bases lay between the germline ends. CDR3 length equals 16 residues. CDR3 loop: CAISEPQGTKTYEQYF. The CDR3 DNA is TGTGCCATCAGTGAGCCCCAGGGGACAAAGACCTACGAGCAGTACTTC.

The V call is TRBV5-8, the J call TRBJ2-6; D unclear. Trimming cost V 0 bases and J 3 bases, with 7 bases left between them. This CDR3 region has 15 residues. CDR1 is SGHTS, CDR2 YDEGEE, per germline. The CDR3 DNA reads TGTGCCAGCAGCTTGGAGGGTGGTGGGGCCAACGTCCTGACTTTC. This translates into CASSLEGGGANVLTF.

V usage is TRBV9 and J usage is TRBJ2-2; no clear D. The CDR3 runs to 13 residues. V was cut by 2 bases and J by 4 bases, with 6 bases left in between. Germline-derived CDR1 and CDR2 are SGDLS and YYNGEE. Here the CDR3 reads CASSVFRTGELFF. For the CDR3, the DNA is TGTGCCAGCAGCGTCTTCCGCACCGGGGAGCTGTTTTTT.

V gene TRBV28 combines with J gene TRBJ1-2, with D perhaps TRBD1 (6 bases). This CDR3 contains 14 residues. CDR1 is MDHEN, CDR2 SYDVKM, per germline. V was pared by 5 bases and J by 2 bases, with 12 bases between. The CDR3 sequence: CASSLQGPNYGYTF. Written as DNA, the CDR3 is TGTGCCAGCAGTCTACAGGGACCCAACTATGGCTACACCTTC.

The rearrangement joins TRBV30 to TRBJ1-5; weak D call: TRBD1 (6 bases). This CDR3 has 15 amino acids. In germline, CDR1 is GTSNPN, CDR2 SVGIG (reference sequence). Trimming removed 2 bases from V and 2 bases from J, with 13 bases in between. Here the CDR3 DNA reads TGTGCCTGGAGTAGGGACACCGAGGGCAATCAGCCCCAGCATTTT. Its protein is CAWSRDTEGNQPQHF.

This rearrangement joins TRBV2 to TRBJ2-5; tentatively, D is TRBD2 (5 bases). Germline CDR1 is SNHLY and CDR2 is FYNNEI. The CDR3 sequence is 12 residues long. Trimming took 6 bases from V and 4 from J, leaving 9 bases between them. The CDR3 reads CASRVLGETQYF. The CDR3 nucleotides are TGTGCCAGCAGGGTACTAGGAGAGACCCAGTACTTC.

The chain combines TRBV6-5 with TRBJ1-1; TRBD1 might be the D (5 bases). The germline V gene has CDR1 MNHEY and CDR2 SVGAGI. V lost 6 bases and J 4 bases, leaving 15 bases between the germline ends. The CDR3 spans 14 residues. CDR3 loop: CASSPGLLGTEAFF. The CDR3 DNA is TGTGCCAGCAGCCCAGGGTTGTTGGGCACTGAAGCTTTCTTT.

V and J are TRBV4-2 and TRBJ2-7, with D maybe TRBD2 (7 bases). V shed 1 base and J shed 0 bases, with 19 bases lying between them. Germline loops: CDR1 LGHNA, CDR2 YNFKEQ. The CDR3 is made up of 18 amino acids. The CDR3 DNA is TGTGCCAGCAGCCAAGGACCCCTGACGGGGGGCTCCTCCTACGAGCAGTACTTC. This translates into CASSQGPLTGGSSYEQYF.

The chain carries TRBV5-6 and TRBJ1-5; D may be TRBD1 (5 bases). V was trimmed by 4 bases and J by 0 bases, leaving 14 bases between them. The CDR3 spans 16 residues. CDR1 is SGHDT, CDR2 YYEEEE, per germline. The CDR3 sequence: CASSRTGVDSNQPQHF. Written as DNA, the CDR3 is TGTGCCAGCAGCCGTACAGGAGTCGATAGCAATCAGCCCCAGCATTTT.

This clone was observed a few times. The chain employs TRBV6-1 and TRBJ1-5, with a weak D call TRBD1 (5 bases). In germline, CDR1 is MNHNS, CDR2 SASEGT. Trimming removed 1 base from V and 7 bases from J, with 11 bases in between. The CDR3 totals 14 residues. The CDR3, as DNA: TGTGCCAGCAGTGAAGAATGGGGCGGCCAGCCCCAGCATTTT. This gives the protein CASSEEWGGQPQHF.